This T cell receptor beta chain appears in the sequencing data of a study of human T cells and chemical hapten exposure. This clonotype was seen a handful of times. Unique molecular identifiers were linked by the library to individual cDNA molecules. MiXCR was run by TCRdb on the RACE reads, yielding one entry per CDR3 protein. Here the sample spans over 65,000 distinct CDR3 sequences, 11% being singletons. Indicated time point: patch test 2, 6 weeks after DPC sensitization. Treatment specified: therapeutic diphenylcyclopropenone sensitization with weekly scalp DPC. V shed 7 bases, J shed 6 bases, and the junction held 9 bases outside the gene matches. The CDR3 is 13 amino acids. CDR1 is SQVTM and CDR2 is ANQGSEA in the germline V gene.

The sample was whole blood, taken in connection with sensitization to the hapten diphenylcyclopropenone (DPC). The rearrangement links TRBV29-1 to TRBJ1-2; 9 nucleotides align to TRBD1. This TCR was sampled from a man aged 18 to 35 with alopecia areata. Some clones in this sample may be carry-over from other donors' samples. This CDR3 is CSGKTGGSDGYTF. CDR3 nucleotide sequence: TGCAGCGGGAAGACAGGGGGAAGCGATGGCTACACCTTC.